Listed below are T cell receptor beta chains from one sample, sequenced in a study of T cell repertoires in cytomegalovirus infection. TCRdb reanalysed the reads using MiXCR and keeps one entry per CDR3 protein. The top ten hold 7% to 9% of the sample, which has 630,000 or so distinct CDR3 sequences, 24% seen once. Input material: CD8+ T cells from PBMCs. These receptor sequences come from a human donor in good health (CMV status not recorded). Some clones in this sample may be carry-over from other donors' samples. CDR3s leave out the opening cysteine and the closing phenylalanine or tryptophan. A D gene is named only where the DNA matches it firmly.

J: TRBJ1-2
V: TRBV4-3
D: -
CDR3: ASSQGLQGSYGYT

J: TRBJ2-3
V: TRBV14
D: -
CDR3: ASRQTGNTDTQY

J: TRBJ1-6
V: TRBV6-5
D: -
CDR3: ASSYSTSDTLH

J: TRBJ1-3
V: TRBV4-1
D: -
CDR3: ASSQVQGTGNTIY

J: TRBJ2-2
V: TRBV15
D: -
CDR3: ATSRDVIQGEPGELF

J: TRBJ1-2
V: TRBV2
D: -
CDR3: ASSGRENT

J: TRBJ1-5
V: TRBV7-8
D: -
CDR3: ASSLARGGGMGNQPQH

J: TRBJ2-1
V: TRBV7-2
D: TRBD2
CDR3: ASSPLGRGAYNEQF

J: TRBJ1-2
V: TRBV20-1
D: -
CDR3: SARDPGTYVYGYT

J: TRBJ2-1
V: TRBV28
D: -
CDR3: ASSLWRGEWVNEQF

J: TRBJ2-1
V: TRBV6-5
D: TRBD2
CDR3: ASSYSTSGVANEQF

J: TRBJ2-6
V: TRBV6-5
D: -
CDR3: ASSYGGSGANVLT

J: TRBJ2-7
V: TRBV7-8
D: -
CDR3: ASQGRSSYEQY

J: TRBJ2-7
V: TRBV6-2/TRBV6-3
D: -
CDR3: ASSYASNSQDEQY

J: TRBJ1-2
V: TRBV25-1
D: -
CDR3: ASSEYFQGGTYGYT

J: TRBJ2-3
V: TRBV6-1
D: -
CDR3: ASTPGAGITDTQY

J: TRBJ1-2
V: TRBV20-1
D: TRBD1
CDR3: SASAGTGSVYGYT

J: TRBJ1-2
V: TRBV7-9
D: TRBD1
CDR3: ASRRTGEHGYT

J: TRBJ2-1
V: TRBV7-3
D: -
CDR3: ASSFDSRAFYNEQF

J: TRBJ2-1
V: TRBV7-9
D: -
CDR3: ASSLAFSMGDEQF